This TCR beta chain was recorded in a study of T cells in Graves' hyperthyroidism and ophthalmopathy. TCR beta CDR3 regions were amplified from RNA. With the HTBI primer set, the TCR CDR3 went through a first round of RT-PCR. MiXCR was run by TCRdb on the multiplex PCR reads, yielding one entry per CDR3 protein. The table shows about 290,000 distinct CDR3 sequences, with approximately 15% occurring only once. V lost 0 bases to trimming and J lost 0 bases; unmatched junction nucleotides: 0. The CDR3 extends over 15 amino acids. Per the germline V gene, CDR1 is KGHSH and CDR2 is LQKENI. The V gene is TRBV18, the J gene TRBJ1-1, with TRBD1 matching 8 bases. The specimen was blood. The TCR comes from a woman aged 60 to 75 with Graves' ophthalmopathy. The CDR3: CASSPPDRVNTEAFF. In DNA, the CDR3 is TGTGCCAGCTCACCACCGGACAGGGTGAACACTGAAGCTTTCTTT.